This T cell receptor beta chain was identified in a study of monozygotic twins with inflammatory bowel disease. Study-level results: IBD patients shared fewer clonotypes with others than healthy twins, especially with disease activity.

Concerning this clonotype: The antigen remains undetermined.

Collection yielded under 3 ml of blood per donor. CDR1 and CDR2 from the germline V gene are ENHRY and SYGVKD. This CDR3 is 16 amino acids long. TCRdb re-called the 5' RACE reads and shows each CDR3 protein once, DNA omitted. This table holds some 170,000 distinct CDR3 sequences. This chain links TRBV10-3 with TRBJ2-5; TCRdb proposes TRBD1, but this gene call is untestable without DNA. This clonotype was obtained from a human donor with ulcerative colitis or Crohn's disease, or a healthy co-twin of an affected twin (not recorded which). Sequencing was carried out using blood. The CDR3 reads CAIRSDTGTEQETQYF.